This TCR beta chain derives from a study of CD8 T cells in Susac syndrome. Overall study context: Of the sequenced Susac syndrome patients, 5 or 6 had active disease and roughly eight were in remission.

Study-level results: More than 15 Susac-specific public clones were found in total CD8+ repertoires and 5 or 6 in CD8+ TEMRA repertoires.

FACS enriched CD8+ TEMRA cells, while bulk CD8+ and CD4+ were negatively isolated. For this clonotype: Its target is not known.

This CDR3 region has 16 residues. The germline V gene has CDR1 SGHTA and CDR2 FQGNSA. V was pared by 0 bases and J by 3 bases, with 14 bases between. Random hexamers were used to reverse transcribe about 0.5 to 1 ug of RNA. One entry per CDR3 protein results from TCRdb running MiXCR on the immunoSEQ multiplex PCR reads. Seen here are roughly 89,000 distinct CDR3 sequences, roughly 95% observed once, and the top ten hold around 0.41%. The rearrangement links TRBV7-2 to TRBJ2-5, with a tentative D call TRBD2 (5 bases). The sequenced sample was CD8+ T cells from PBMCs. This TCR derives from a human donor with Susac syndrome. Here the CDR3 DNA reads TGTGCCAGCAGCTTAGCTCTTCGGGGTCTGGAAGAGACCCAGTACTTC. The encoded protein is CASSLALRGLEETQYF.